Following are 4 T cell receptor beta chains from one sample sequenced in a study of regulatory T cells in long-lasting Graves disease (dated by TCRdb to about 2021). The library was built by means of multiplex PCR. The data were produced on an Illumina HiSeq 4000. iRepertoire HTBI primers and Arm-PCR amplification of CDR3 regions were used to construct TCR beta libraries. The public sequencing data were trimmed at Q25 with fastp and processed into clonotypes with MiXCR by TCRdb, which kept only in-frame beta chains. Rows merge per CDR3 protein into single entries with the most common DNA and genes. Present in this sample are 350,000 to 550,000 distinct CDR3 sequences, 14% to 15% of which were seen just once. Approximately 15% of the sample is in the top ten clones. The time point tag for this specimen amounts to: newly diagnosed GD, antithyroid drugs for less than 3 months. For both TCR sequencing and RNA sequencing, RNA was extracted from PBMCs using TRIzol.

This sample also belongs to another study, concerning T cells in Graves' hyperthyroidism and ophthalmopathy.

The sample was peripheral blood mononuclear cells (PBMCs), taken at new diagnosis, from a patient treated with antithyroid drugs. The source is a woman younger than 45 with Graves disease. Donor details come from another sample of the same person, matched by shared clones.

Many counts were recorded for this clonotype. The chain is built from TRBV11-3 and TRBJ1-1; possible D gene TRBD1, 5 bases. Germline CDR1 SGHNT, CDR2 YENEEA. CDR3 length: 17 residues. Trimming left V 5 bases short and J 5 bases short, with 24 bases between. CDR3 protein: CASSPGMGEVKGTEAFF. As DNA, the CDR3 is TGTGCCAGCAGCCCTGGGATGGGGGAAGTTAAAGGAACTGAAGCTTTCTTT. Full variable domain (remainder filled in from reference TRBV11-3 and TRBJ1-1): EAGVVQSPRYKIIEKKQPVAFWCNPISGHNTLYWYLQNLGQGPELLIRYENEEAVDDSQLPKDRFSAERLKGVDSTLKIQPAELGDSAVYLCASSPGMGEVKGTEAFFGQGTRLTVV.

This clonotype has just a few counts. The chain is built from TRBV24-1 and TRBJ2-2, with D maybe TRBD1 (5 bases). This CDR3 region has 14 residues. V lost 9 bases to trimming and J lost 0 bases, with 10 bases between them. From germline, CDR1 is KGHDR and CDR2 SFDVKD. CDR3 nucleotides: TGTGCCACCTCGCCCAGGGCGAACACCGGGGAGCTGTTTTTT. It is translated as CATSPRANTGELFF.

The chain is built from TRBV12-3 or TRBV12-4 and TRBJ2-5; D is possibly TRBD1 or TRBD2 (6 bases each). This CDR3 has 14 residues. V shed 6 bases and J shed 2 bases, with 13 bases lying between them. CDR3 amino acids: CASSYRGGQETQYF. In DNA, the CDR3 is TGTGCCAGCAGCTATAGAGGGGGGCAAGAGACCCAGTACTTC.

In its sample, this clonotype was seen a few times. The chain employs TRBV19 and TRBJ1-1; tentative D call: TRBD1 (5 bases). The germline V gene has CDR1 LNHDA and CDR2 SQIVND (reference sequence). The CDR3 covers 13 residues. Trimming pared 4 bases from V and 4 bases from J, leaving 10 bases between. CDR3 nucleotide sequence: TGTGCCAGTAGTAGGACGGGGGTCACTGAAGCTTTCTTT. This encodes CASSRTGVTEAFF.